Listed below are T cell receptor beta chains from one sample, sequenced in a study of T-cell memory formation after mild COVID-19. TCRdb analysed the 5' RACE reads with MiXCR anew, one entry per CDR3 protein. The data hold hundreds of thousands of distinct CDR3 sequences, with about a sixth observed a single time. Input material: PBMCs or a T cell subset sorted from them (not recorded which). The receptors come from a man younger than 35 who had mild COVID-19 (a few samples of this study predate the infection). Cell type and time point are not known. CDR3s leave out the opening cysteine and the closing phenylalanine or tryptophan. Some rows mark clone size as missing; the rest say once, few, many or name a class of expanded clone.

v_gene	abundance	j_gene	CDR3aa
TRBV7-2	many	TRBJ2-5	ASTRPRTVQETQY
TRBV10-2	few	TRBJ2-1	ASTTSGGAHNEQF
TRBV20-1	-	TRBJ1-5	SALWGRGNQPQH
TRBV4-1	many	TRBJ2-3	ASSQEVTGPDTQY
TRBV20-1	few	TRBJ1-5	SASFGKDQPQH
TRBV12-3/TRBV12-4	many	TRBJ1-5	ASSPTGSNQPQH
TRBV7-2	few	TRBJ1-1	ASSLVRGRNTEAF
TRBV6-5	few	TRBJ1-2	ASSGNNRVFNYGYT
TRBV10-2	-	TRBJ2-6	ASRRGSMGANVLT
TRBV4-2	few	TRBJ2-3	ASSQDQRGAGGPNAQDTQY
TRBV7-6	-	TRBJ2-7	ASRNSGAAVGEQY
TRBV6-2/TRBV6-3	few	TRBJ1-3	ASRRGGLPGNTIY
TRBV14	few	TRBJ2-3	ASSQGRTSGDTQY
TRBV5-1	few	TRBJ2-1	ASSSPLAGYNEQF
TRBV6-5	-	TRBJ2-5	ASSYSITGRETQY
TRBV5-1	few	TRBJ1-4	ASSVLSGAANEKLF
TRBV5-6	few	TRBJ1-5	ASSSGQGIQPQH
TRBV12-3/TRBV12-4	few	TRBJ2-3	ASRAAGTSNTDTQY
TRBV2	-	TRBJ1-5	ASSGLASQPQH
TRBV5-6	few	TRBJ2-1	ASSTWDRIYNEQF
TRBV10-3	few	TRBJ2-5	AISDPAENSGTQY
TRBV29-1	-	TRBJ2-1	SVEVQGNEQF
TRBV6-2/TRBV6-3	many	TRBJ2-1	ASSYRMDKSYNEQF
TRBV19	few	TRBJ1-2	ASSNPGHNYYGYT
TRBV4-2	few	TRBJ2-1	ASSQDLSRLVGPNEQF
TRBV20-1	-	TRBJ2-2	SASPTGRPSGGELF
TRBV30	-	TRBJ2-7	AWSLGAYIYEQY
TRBV6-5	-	TRBJ2-1	ASRALRGGHSSSYNEQF
TRBV9	-	TRBJ2-1	ASSVGAGAYTEQF
TRBV6-2/TRBV6-3	-	TRBJ2-6	ASSVQGPGSGANVLT
TRBV28	-	TRBJ2-3	ASSIDRNSDTQY
TRBV4-1	-	TRBJ2-1	ASSQEALFNEQF
TRBV28	-	TRBJ1-4	ASRGGNEKLF
TRBV7-2	few	TRBJ2-1	ASSWGLAGGNEQF
TRBV5-4	-	TRBJ2-1	ASSFKGGRNEQF
TRBV5-1	few	TRBJ1-4	ASNTGQDNEKLF
TRBV6-2/TRBV6-3	-	TRBJ2-7	ASSSRGPYEQY
TRBV6-5	few	TRBJ1-2	ASSYMGSYGYT
TRBV7-2	-	TRBJ2-2	ASSFPSQANTGELF
TRBV27	few	TRBJ2-6	ASSAEYDSGANVLT
TRBV20-1	few	TRBJ2-3	SARDSPGGGGTSDTQY
TRBV7-6	few	TRBJ2-7	ATAQFDGAYEQY
TRBV7-2	-	TRBJ1-1	ASSAGIGAWTEAF
TRBV29-1	few	TRBJ1-2	SVVLQGDYGYT
TRBV7-2	few	TRBJ2-1	ASSPPGGAGGQGEQF
TRBV7-2	many	TRBJ2-1	ASSSASGEPYNEQF
TRBV4-3	few	TRBJ1-2	ASSQGAGTIGYT
TRBV13	few	TRBJ2-6	ASSLQGANVLT
TRBV14	many	TRBJ2-7	ASSLGAPYEQY
TRBV5-1	few	TRBJ1-4	ASSLAGSNEKLF
TRBV12-3/TRBV12-4	-	TRBJ2-1	ASSFGDRVDEQF
TRBV6-4	few	TRBJ2-7	ASSPNPTGYYEQY